Presented here are 10 T cell receptor beta chains from one specimen sequenced in a study of early T cells in non-severe SARS-CoV-2 infection. TCRdb called the 5' RACE reads again in MiXCR, with one record for every CDR3 protein. The table lists 80,000 to 95,000 distinct CDR3 sequences, roughly 14% of them singletons, with 0.58% in the top ten. Sequencing was carried out using whole blood. The receptor source for this set is an adult who was a healthcare worker with PCR-confirmed SARS-CoV-2 infection or an uninfected control (not recorded which).

The J gene is TRBJ2-3, the V gene TRBV13; TRBD2 matches 10 bases. Trimming took 6 bases from V and 1 from J; bases not matched to a gene: 7. The CDR3 loop spans 16 amino acids. CDR1 is PRHDT and CDR2 is FYEKMQ in the germline V gene (reference sequence). In DNA, the CDR3 is TGTGCCAGCAGTTCCGGGACTAGCGTCGGCACAGATACGCAGTATTTT. Protein: CASSSGTSVGTDTQYF.

The chain combines TRBV20-1 with TRBJ1-2, with 8 nucleotides matching TRBD1. There are 15 residues in the CDR3. Germline V gene data show CDR1 as DFQATT and CDR2 as SNEGSKA (reference sequence). With 3 bases clipped from V and 2 bases from J, the junction kept 8 bases outside the gene matches. The CDR3 DNA sequence: TGCAGTGCTAGGGAGGACAGGGCGGAAAACTATGGCTACACCTTC. This codes for CSAREDRAENYGYTF.

On this clonotype itself: A junction end diverges from the germline sequence, so it may reflect a read error. The chain has TRBV19 and TRBJ2-5; TRBD2 matches at 8 bases. Germline values: CDR1 LNHDA, CDR2 SQIVND (reference sequence). The CDR3 runs to 14 residues. The CDR3 reads CASSIAGFLETQYF. The CDR3 nucleotides are TGTGCCAGTAGCATAGCGGGGTTTTTGGAGACCCAGTACTTC. Full variable domain (outside the CDR3, taken from reference TRBV19 and TRBJ2-5): DGGITQSPKYLFRKEGQNVTLSCEQNLNHDAMYWYRQDPGQGLRLIYYSQIVNDFQKGDIAEGYSVSREKKESFPLTVTSAQKNPTAFYLCASSIAGFLETQYFGPGTRLLVL.

V and J are TRBV30 and TRBJ1-4; D remains ambiguous. From germline, CDR1 is GTSNPN and CDR2 SVGIG (reference sequence). The CDR3 spans 13 residues. The germline V and J ends were trimmed by 0 bases and 8 bases, with 10 bases remaining between them. As DNA, the CDR3 is TGTGCCTGGAGTGTAAAGGGCGCCGAAAAACTGTTTTTT. It encodes CAWSVKGAEKLFF.

A few counts support this clonotype. The rearrangement joins TRBV7-9 to TRBJ1-1; 7 bases map to TRBD1. This CDR3 is 16 amino acids long. V was clipped by 0 bases and J by 4 bases; unmatched bases: 8. Germline-derived CDR1 and CDR2 are SEHNR and FQNEAQ (reference sequence). CDR3 region: CASSLARQGTGTEAFF. DNA for the CDR3: TGTGCCAGCAGCTTAGCGAGACAGGGCACTGGCACTGAAGCTTTCTTT. Together with reference TRBV7-9 and TRBJ1-1, the CDR3 gives the full variable domain: DTGVSQNPRHKITKRGQNVTFRCDPISEHNRLYWYRQTLGQGPEFLTYFQNEAQLEKSRLLSDRFSAERPKGSFSTLEIQRTEQGDSAMYLCASSLARQGTGTEAFFGQGTRLTVV.

The V call is TRBV4-2, the J call TRBJ2-5; the match to TRBD2 covers 14 bases. This CDR3 has 17 residues. The germline CDR1 and CDR2 sequences are LGHNA and YNFKEQ. V was clipped by 0 bases and J by 5 bases; unmatched bases: 5. The CDR3 loop is CASSQDPGTSGGETQYF. The DNA of the CDR3 is TGTGCCAGCAGCCAAGACCCCGGGACTAGCGGGGGTGAGACCCAGTACTTC.

The J gene is TRBJ2-3, the V gene TRBV5-1, with D unresolved. This CDR3 is built from 14 residues. Trimming removed 0 bases from V and 0 bases from J, with 5 bases in between. Germline V CDR1 and CDR2: SGHRS, YFSETQ. Here the CDR3 reads CASSLDVSTDTQYF. The CDR3 nucleotides read TGCGCCAGCAGCTTGGATGTGAGCACAGATACGCAGTATTTT.

This chain joins TRBV13 and TRBJ2-1; 9 bases are a match to TRBD1. CDR1 and CDR2 from the germline V gene are PRHDT and FYEKMQ (reference sequence). This CDR3 has 15 amino acids. The J segment lost 10 bases and the V segment lost 5 bases, leaving 12 bases of the junction unmatched. CDR3 loop: CASSPRTGVAREQFF. The CDR3 region has the DNA TGTGCCAGCAGCCCGCGGACAGGGGTGGCTCGGGAGCAGTTCTTC.

This clonotype was found many times. J is TRBJ2-1 and V is TRBV29-1; TRBD2 is a possible D gene (5 bases). The germline CDR1 and CDR2 sequences are SQVTM and ANQGSEA. The V end lost 3 bases, the J end lost 8 bases, and 5 bases lay between the germline ends. CDR3 length: 10 amino acids. The DNA of the CDR3 is TGCAGCGTTGATAGCGATGAGCAGTTCTTC. The encoded protein is CSVDSDEQFF.

The rearrangement links TRBV6-2 or TRBV6-3 to TRBJ2-2, with D possibly called TRBD1 or TRBD2 (5 bases each). The germline V gene has CDR1 MNHEY and CDR2 SVGEGT. Trimming pared 7 bases from V and 2 bases from J, leaving 14 bases between. This CDR3 is built from 15 residues. DNA of the CDR3: TGTGCCAGCACCCCTGGGACGGTAAACACCGGGGAGCTGTTTTTT. Amino acids: CASTPGTVNTGELFF.